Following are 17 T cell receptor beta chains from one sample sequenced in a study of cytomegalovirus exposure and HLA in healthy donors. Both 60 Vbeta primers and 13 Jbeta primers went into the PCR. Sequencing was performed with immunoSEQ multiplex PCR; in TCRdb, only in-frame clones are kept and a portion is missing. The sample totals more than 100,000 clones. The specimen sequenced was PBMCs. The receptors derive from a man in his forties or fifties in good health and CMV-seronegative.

CDR3 nucleotides: TGTGCCAGCAGTCCAGGGAACTTTGTCTATGGCTACACCTTC. Translating it yields CASSPGNFVYGYTF. The V and J genes are TRBV14 and TRBJ1-2; possibly TRBD1 for D (5 bases). The CDR3 is 14 residues long. The germline V and J ends were trimmed by 6 bases and 4 bases, with 15 bases remaining between them. Germline CDR1 SGHDN, CDR2 FVKESK.

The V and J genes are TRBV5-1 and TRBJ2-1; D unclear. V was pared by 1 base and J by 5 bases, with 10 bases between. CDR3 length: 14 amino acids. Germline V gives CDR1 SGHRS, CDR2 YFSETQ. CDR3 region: CASSLPTSNNEQFF. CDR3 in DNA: TGCGCCAGCAGCTTGCCGACATCCAACAATGAGCAGTTCTTC. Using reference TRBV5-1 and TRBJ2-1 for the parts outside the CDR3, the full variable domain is KAGVTQTPRYLIKTRGQQVTLSCSPISGHRSVSWYQQTPGQGLQFLFEYFSETQRNKGNFPGRFSGRQFSNSRSEMNVSTLELGDSALYLCASSLPTSNNEQFFGPGTRLTVL.

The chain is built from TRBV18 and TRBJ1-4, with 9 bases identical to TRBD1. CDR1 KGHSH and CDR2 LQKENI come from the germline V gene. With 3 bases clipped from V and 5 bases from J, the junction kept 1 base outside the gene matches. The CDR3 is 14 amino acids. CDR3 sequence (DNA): TGTGCCAGCTCACCGGGACAGGGAAATGAAAAACTGTTTTTT. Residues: CASSPGQGNEKLFF. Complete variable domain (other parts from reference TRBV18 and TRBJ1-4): NAGVMQNPRHLVRRRGQEARLRCSPMKGHSHVYWYRQLPEEGLKFMVYLQKENIIDESGMPKERFSAEFPKEGPSILRIQQVVRGDSAAYFCASSPGQGNEKLFFGSGTQLSVL.

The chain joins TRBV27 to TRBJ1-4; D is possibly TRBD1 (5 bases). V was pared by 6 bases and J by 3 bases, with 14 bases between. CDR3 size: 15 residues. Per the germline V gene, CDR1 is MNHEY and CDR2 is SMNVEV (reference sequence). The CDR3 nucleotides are TGTGCCAGCAGCACCTCAGGGTGGGCTAATGAAAAACTGTTTTTT. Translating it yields CASSTSGWANEKLFF.

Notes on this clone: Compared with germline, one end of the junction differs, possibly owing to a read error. CDR3 sequence (DNA): TGTGCCAGCACCTTAGGCGGGCCAACTAATTCACCCCTCCACTTT. This encodes CASTLGGPTNSPLHF. This chain links TRBV7-8 with TRBJ1-6, with no clear D. This CDR3 is built from 15 residues. CDR1 and CDR2 (germline): SGHVS, FQNEAQ.

The CDR3 DNA follows: TGTGCCAGCGCGGGACAGACACAAGAGACCCAGTACTTC. Its translation is CASAGQTQETQYF. The chain couples TRBV2 to TRBJ2-5; possibly TRBD1 for D (7 bases). Between the trimmed V and J ends, which lost 8 bases and 2 bases, there was a span of 12 bases. From germline, CDR1 is SNHLY and CDR2 FYNNEI. This CDR3 is 13 amino acids long.

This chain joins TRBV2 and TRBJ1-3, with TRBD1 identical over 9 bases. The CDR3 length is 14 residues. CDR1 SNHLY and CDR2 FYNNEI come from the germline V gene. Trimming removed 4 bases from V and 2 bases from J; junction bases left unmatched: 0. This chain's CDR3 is CASSGDRAGNTIYF. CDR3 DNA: TGTGCCAGCAGTGGGGACAGGGCTGGAAACACCATATATTTT.

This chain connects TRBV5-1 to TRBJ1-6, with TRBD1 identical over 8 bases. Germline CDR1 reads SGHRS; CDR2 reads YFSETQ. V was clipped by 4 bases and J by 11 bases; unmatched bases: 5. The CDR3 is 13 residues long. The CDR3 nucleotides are TGCGCCAGCAGCCCAACGGACAGGGCACCCCTCCACTTT. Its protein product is CASSPTDRAPLHF.

The CDR3 sequence is CASSVGPGSSYNSPLHF. Written as DNA, the CDR3 is TGTGCCAGCAGCGTAGGGCCGGGGAGCTCCTATAATTCACCCCTCCACTTT. This rearrangement joins TRBV9 to TRBJ1-6, with no clear D. This CDR3 spans 17 amino acids. The V end lost 0 bases, the J end lost 0 bases, and 10 bases lay between the germline ends. The germline V gene encodes CDR1 SGDLS and CDR2 YYNGEE.

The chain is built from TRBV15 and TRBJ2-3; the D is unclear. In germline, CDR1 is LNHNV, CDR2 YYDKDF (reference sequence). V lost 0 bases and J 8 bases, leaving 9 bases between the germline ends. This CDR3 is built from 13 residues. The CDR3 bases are TGTGCCACCAGCAGAGATAAGGAGAGTACGCAGTATTTT. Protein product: CATSRDKESTQYF.

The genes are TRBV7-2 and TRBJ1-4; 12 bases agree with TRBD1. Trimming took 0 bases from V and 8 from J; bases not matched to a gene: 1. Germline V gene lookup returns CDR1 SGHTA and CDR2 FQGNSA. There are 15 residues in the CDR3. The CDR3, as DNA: TGTGCCAGCAGCTTAGCGGGGACAGGGGGCGAAAAACTGTTTTTT. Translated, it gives CASSLAGTGGEKLFF.

The CDR3 region has the DNA TGCGCCAGCAGCCAAGAGGGGAGAGCCCCAACCTACGAGCAGTACTTC. Its protein product is CASSQEGRAPTYEQYF. The genes are TRBV4-1 and TRBJ2-7; D is perhaps TRBD2 (5 bases). V was shortened by 0 bases and J by 2 bases, with 14 bases between the two germline ends. The V gene's germline CDR1 is MGHRA and CDR2 YSYEKL. The CDR3 has 16 residues.

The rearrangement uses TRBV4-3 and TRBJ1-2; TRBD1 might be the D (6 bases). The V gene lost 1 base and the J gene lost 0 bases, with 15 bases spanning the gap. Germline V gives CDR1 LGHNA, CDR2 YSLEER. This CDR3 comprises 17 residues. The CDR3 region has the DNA TGCGCCAGCAGCCAAGGTGCCAGGGGTTTTTCTAACTATGGCTACACCTTC. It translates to CASSQGARGFSNYGYTF.

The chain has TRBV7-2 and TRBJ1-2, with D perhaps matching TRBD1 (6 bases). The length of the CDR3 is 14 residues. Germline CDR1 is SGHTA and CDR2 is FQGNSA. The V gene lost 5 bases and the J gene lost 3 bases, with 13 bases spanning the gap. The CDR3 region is CASSTRGADYGYTF. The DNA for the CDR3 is TGTGCCAGCAGCACACGGGGGGCAGACTATGGCTACACCTTC. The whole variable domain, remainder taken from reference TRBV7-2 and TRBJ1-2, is GAGVSQSPSNKVTEKGKDVELRCDPISGHTALYWYRQSLGQGLEFLIYFQGNSAPDKSGLPSDRFSAERTGGSVSTLTIQRTQQEDSAVYLCASSTRGADYGYTFGSGTRLTVV.

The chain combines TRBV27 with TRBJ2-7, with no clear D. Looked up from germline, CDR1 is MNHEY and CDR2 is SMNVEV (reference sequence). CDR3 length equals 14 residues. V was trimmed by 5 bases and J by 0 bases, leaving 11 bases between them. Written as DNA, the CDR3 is TGTGCCAGCAGTCCTTTACAAAGCTCCTACGAGCAGTACTTC. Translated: CASSPLQSSYEQYF.

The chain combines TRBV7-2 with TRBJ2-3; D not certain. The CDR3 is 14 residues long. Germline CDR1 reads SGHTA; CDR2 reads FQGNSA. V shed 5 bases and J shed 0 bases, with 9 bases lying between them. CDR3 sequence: CASSVRGSTDTQYF. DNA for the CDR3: TGTGCCAGCAGCGTAAGAGGTAGCACAGATACGCAGTATTTT.

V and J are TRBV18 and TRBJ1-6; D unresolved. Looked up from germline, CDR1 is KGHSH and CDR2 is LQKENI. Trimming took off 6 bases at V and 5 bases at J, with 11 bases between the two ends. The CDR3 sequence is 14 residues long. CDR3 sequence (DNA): TGTGCCAGCTCGCCTACTCAGGATAATTCACCCCTCCACTTT. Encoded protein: CASSPTQDNSPLHF. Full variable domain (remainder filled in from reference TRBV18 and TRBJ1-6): NAGVMQNPRHLVRRRGQEARLRCSPMKGHSHVYWYRQLPEEGLKFMVYLQKENIIDESGMPKERFSAEFPKEGPSILRIQQVVRGDSAAYFCASSPTQDNSPLHFGNGTRLTVT.